This TCR beta chain was sequenced for a study of T cells in localized non-small cell lung cancer. Data came from immunoSEQ multiplex PCR; TCRdb stores just in-frame clones and leaves some out. The sample lists tens of thousands of clones; roughly 87% were seen once. Study-wide findings and caveats: Patients showing higher blood T cell density tended to see longer overall survival. In adjacent lung appeared a median 57 of the top 100 tumor clones.

This clone was seen once. No antigen is known for it. CDR1 and CDR2 (germline): KGHSH, LQKENI. V lost 2 bases, J lost 0 bases, and 17 bases lay in between. This CDR3 is 18 amino acids long. The origin of this receptor is a woman aged 40-75 years with stage I lung adenocarcinoma. The input for sequencing was peripheral blood, taken before any cancer treatment. J is TRBJ1-3 and V is TRBV18; TRBD1 is a possible D gene (5 bases). Here the CDR3 DNA reads TGTGCCAGCTCACCATTAAATCAGGGACGGAGCTCTGGAAACACCATATATTTT. This encodes CASSPLNQGRSSGNTIYF.